This is a list of T cell receptor beta chains from one sample in a study of radiotherapy plus CTLA-4 blockade in lung cancer. TCRdb keeps only in-frame clones here, not all; method: immunoSEQ multiplex PCR. The profile covers approximately 95,000 clones, with roughly four fifths appearing a single time and roughly 3.5% taken by the ten largest. This specimen consisted of peripheral blood, obtained from a patient treated with radiotherapy plus ipilimumab. The receptors shown here come from a human donor with non-small cell lung cancer who had a partial response to radiotherapy plus ipilimumab. CDR3s leave out the opening cysteine and the closing phenylalanine or tryptophan.

V	J	CDR3
TRBV19	TRBJ2-4	ASSIRDRAKNIQY
TRBV7-2	TRBJ2-7	ASSLSGGASSYEQY
TRBV28	TRBJ1-4	ASSPPGSFNEKLF
TRBV27	TRBJ1-2	ASSLSIREGYT
TRBV28	TRBJ1-2	ASRNGRNYGYT
TRBV18	TRBJ1-2	ASSPPGLLNYGYT
TRBV7-9	TRBJ2-7	ASSPGGAGAYEQY
TRBV6-5	TRBJ2-7	ASSYERGSYEQY
TRBV7-8	TRBJ1-1	ASSFNTNTEAF
TRBV5-4	TRBJ2-2	ASSLPGQGNTGELF
TRBV5-1	TRBJ2-7	ASSLGSGSGEQY
TRBV6-6	TRBJ1-6	ASQDRVGSPLH
TRBV5-1	TRBJ1-4	ASSSQGGGNEKLF
TRBV6-6	TRBJ2-1	ASGTYEQF
TRBV28	TRBJ1-5	ASIRPAGGGSQPQH
TRBV5-1	TRBJ2-2	ASSFPGGKNTGELF
TRBV7-8	TRBJ1-2	ASSLAPSGGSGAEGYT
TRBV5-4	TRBJ2-1	ASSPGDAAYNEQF
TRBV4-2	TRBJ1-1	ASSQESDRAEAF
TRBV28	TRBJ2-7	ASSPPGSRREQY
TRBV9	TRBJ2-7	ASSAAGTGRHEQY
TRBV2	TRBJ2-7	ASSPTSGRPNEQY
TRBV5-5	TRBJ2-2	ASSLRGPTGELF
TRBV27	TRBJ2-7	ASNSGIGHEQY
TRBV7-2	TRBJ2-3	ASSLQVTSTDTQY
TRBV28	NA	ASRPAGGTKTQY
TRBV28	TRBJ2-1	ASSELAGVYNEQF
TRBV28	TRBJ1-5	ASIPDRTNQPQH
TRBV2	TRBJ2-5	ASKVLAGETQY
TRBV4-2	TRBJ2-3	ASSQSISSGTDTQY
TRBV4-1	TRBJ1-1	ASSQPGGPKDTEAF
TRBV28	TRBJ2-5	ASTQRGSQETQY
TRBV19	TRBJ1-5	ASSQVLNQPQH
TRBV18	TRBJ2-1	ASSSASGENNEQF
TRBV15	TRBJ2-7	ATSRATENYEQY
TRBV7-9	TRBJ1-5	ASSFPDQPQH
TRBV5-4	TRBJ2-4	ASSLGQGGKNIQY
TRBV11-2	TRBJ2-1	ASSPWTDNDNEQF
TRBV4-2	TRBJ2-6	ASSQVGGGRGISGANVLT